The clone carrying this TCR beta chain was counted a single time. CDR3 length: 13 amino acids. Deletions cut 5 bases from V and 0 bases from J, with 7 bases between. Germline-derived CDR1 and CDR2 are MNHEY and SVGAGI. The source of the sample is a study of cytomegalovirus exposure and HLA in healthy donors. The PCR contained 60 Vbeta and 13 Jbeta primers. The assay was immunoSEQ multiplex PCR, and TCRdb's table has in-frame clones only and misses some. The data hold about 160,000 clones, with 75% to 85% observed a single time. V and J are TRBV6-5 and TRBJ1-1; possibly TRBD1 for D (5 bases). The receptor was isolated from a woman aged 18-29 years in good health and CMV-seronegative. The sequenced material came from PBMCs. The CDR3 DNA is TGTGCCAGCAGTCCACAGGTGAACACTGAAGCTTTCTTT. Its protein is CASSPQVNTEAFF.